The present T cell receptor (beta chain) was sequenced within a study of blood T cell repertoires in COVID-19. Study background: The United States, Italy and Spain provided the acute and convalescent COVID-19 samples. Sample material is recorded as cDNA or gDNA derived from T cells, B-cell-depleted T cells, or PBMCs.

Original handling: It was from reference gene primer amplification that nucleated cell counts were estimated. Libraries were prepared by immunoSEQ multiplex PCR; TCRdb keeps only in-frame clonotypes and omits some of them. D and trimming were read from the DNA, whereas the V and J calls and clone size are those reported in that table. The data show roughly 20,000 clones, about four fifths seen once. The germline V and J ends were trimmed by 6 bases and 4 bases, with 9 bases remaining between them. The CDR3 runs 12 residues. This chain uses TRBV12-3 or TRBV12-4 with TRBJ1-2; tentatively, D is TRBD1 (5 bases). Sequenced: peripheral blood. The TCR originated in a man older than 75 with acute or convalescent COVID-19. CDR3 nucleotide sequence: TGTGCCAGCAGCTGGGGCCTCTATGGCTACACCTTC. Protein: CASSWGLYGYTF.